Each of the 9 T cell receptor beta chains below was sequenced from the same sample in a study of T cells expressing NK-cell markers (dated by TCRdb to 2018 to 2021). The library relied on 5' RACE. Data came from an Illumina HiSeq 2000. Following reprocessing of the reads by TCRdb, the data hold one row per CDR3 protein sequence and no DNA is available. This sample's clone table shows some 390,000 distinct CDR3 sequences. Approximately 12% of the sample is in the top ten clones. Sequencing was carried out using blood T cells: a sorted CD56 or NKG2C T cell subset, CD4+ or CD8+ T cells, or bulk PBMC T cells (not recorded which). The receptor set was obtained from a woman aged 45 to 65 in good health. Donor details come from another sample of the same person, matched by shared clones.

The chain links TRBV19 to TRBJ2-7; the TCRdb D gene call, TRBD1, has no DNA to confirm it. The germline V gene encodes CDR1 LNHDA and CDR2 SQIVND (reference sequence). CDR3 size: 12 residues. This chain's CDR3 is CASSRGAYEQYF. Variable domain in full (rest from reference TRBV19 and TRBJ2-7): DGGITQSPKYLFRKEGQNVTLSCEQNLNHDAMYWYRQDPGQGLRLIYYSQIVNDFQKGDIAEGYSVSREKKESFPLTVTSAQKNPTAFYLCASSRGAYEQYFGPGTRLTVT.

The V call is TRBV12-3 or TRBV12-4, the J call TRBJ2-4. CDR3 size: 13 residues. CDR3 sequence reads: CASSLSGQNIQYF.

This chain connects TRBV15 to TRBJ1-5; TCRdb calls TRBD1, which cannot be checked without DNA. The CDR3 is 16 amino acids. The germline CDR1 and CDR2 sequences are LNHNV and YYDKDF (reference sequence). The chain's CDR3 is CATSRGRQGARQPQHF.

This rearrangement joins TRBV24-1 to TRBJ2-4; the D call from TCRdb, TRBD1, cannot be confirmed without DNA. Germline CDR1 is KGHDR and CDR2 is SFDVKD. CDR3 length: 17 residues. The chain's CDR3 is CATSEDTGTGAKNIQYF.

The genes are TRBV29-1 and TRBJ1-1; TCRdb lists TRBD1, though no DNA is available to test this call. Germline CDR1 reads SQVTM; CDR2 reads ANQGSEA. This CDR3 spans 13 amino acids. CDR3 protein: CSSQGSRDGEAFF.

This sequence joins TRBV7-8 and TRBJ2-3; the D call from TCRdb, TRBD2, cannot be confirmed without DNA. The CDR3 covers 13 residues. The germline V gene encodes CDR1 SGHVS and CDR2 FQNEAQ. The CDR3 protein is CASSRRLEGGQYF.

The gene calls are TRBV19 and TRBJ2-2; TCRdb selects TRBD1, and the lack of DNA leaves this call unchecked. In germline, CDR1 is LNHDA, CDR2 SQIVND (reference sequence). This CDR3 is built from 13 residues. The CDR3 region is CATNRANTGELFF. Filled out from reference TRBV19 and TRBJ2-2, the complete variable domain reads DGGITQSPKYLFRKEGQNVTLSCEQNLNHDAMYWYRQDPGQGLRLIYYSQIVNDFQKGDIAEGYSVSREKKESFPLTVTSAQKNPTAFYLCATNRANTGELFFGEGSRLTVL.

The rearrangement uses TRBV10-3 and TRBJ2-2; the TRBD2 assignment by TCRdb is unverifiable without DNA. Germline CDR1 ENHRY, CDR2 SYGVKD. This CDR3 is built from 18 residues. CDR3 loop: CAISVTSGQTAGTGELFF.

This rearrangement joins TRBV5-1 to TRBJ2-5; TCRdb calls TRBD2, which cannot be checked without DNA. Germline loops: CDR1 SGHRS, CDR2 YFSETQ. The CDR3 has 15 residues. The CDR3 spells CASTWVPGREETQYF.